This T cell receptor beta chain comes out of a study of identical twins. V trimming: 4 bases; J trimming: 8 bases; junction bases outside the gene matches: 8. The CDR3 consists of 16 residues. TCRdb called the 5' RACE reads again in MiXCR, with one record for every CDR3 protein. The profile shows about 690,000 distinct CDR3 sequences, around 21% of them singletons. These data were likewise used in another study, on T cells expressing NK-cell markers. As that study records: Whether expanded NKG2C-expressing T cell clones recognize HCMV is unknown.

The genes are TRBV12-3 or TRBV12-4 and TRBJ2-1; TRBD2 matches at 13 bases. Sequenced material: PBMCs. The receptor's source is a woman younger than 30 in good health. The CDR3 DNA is TGTGCCAGCAGTTACGGACTAGCGGGGGCTCCGGATGAGCAGTTCTTC. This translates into CASSYGLAGAPDEQFF.